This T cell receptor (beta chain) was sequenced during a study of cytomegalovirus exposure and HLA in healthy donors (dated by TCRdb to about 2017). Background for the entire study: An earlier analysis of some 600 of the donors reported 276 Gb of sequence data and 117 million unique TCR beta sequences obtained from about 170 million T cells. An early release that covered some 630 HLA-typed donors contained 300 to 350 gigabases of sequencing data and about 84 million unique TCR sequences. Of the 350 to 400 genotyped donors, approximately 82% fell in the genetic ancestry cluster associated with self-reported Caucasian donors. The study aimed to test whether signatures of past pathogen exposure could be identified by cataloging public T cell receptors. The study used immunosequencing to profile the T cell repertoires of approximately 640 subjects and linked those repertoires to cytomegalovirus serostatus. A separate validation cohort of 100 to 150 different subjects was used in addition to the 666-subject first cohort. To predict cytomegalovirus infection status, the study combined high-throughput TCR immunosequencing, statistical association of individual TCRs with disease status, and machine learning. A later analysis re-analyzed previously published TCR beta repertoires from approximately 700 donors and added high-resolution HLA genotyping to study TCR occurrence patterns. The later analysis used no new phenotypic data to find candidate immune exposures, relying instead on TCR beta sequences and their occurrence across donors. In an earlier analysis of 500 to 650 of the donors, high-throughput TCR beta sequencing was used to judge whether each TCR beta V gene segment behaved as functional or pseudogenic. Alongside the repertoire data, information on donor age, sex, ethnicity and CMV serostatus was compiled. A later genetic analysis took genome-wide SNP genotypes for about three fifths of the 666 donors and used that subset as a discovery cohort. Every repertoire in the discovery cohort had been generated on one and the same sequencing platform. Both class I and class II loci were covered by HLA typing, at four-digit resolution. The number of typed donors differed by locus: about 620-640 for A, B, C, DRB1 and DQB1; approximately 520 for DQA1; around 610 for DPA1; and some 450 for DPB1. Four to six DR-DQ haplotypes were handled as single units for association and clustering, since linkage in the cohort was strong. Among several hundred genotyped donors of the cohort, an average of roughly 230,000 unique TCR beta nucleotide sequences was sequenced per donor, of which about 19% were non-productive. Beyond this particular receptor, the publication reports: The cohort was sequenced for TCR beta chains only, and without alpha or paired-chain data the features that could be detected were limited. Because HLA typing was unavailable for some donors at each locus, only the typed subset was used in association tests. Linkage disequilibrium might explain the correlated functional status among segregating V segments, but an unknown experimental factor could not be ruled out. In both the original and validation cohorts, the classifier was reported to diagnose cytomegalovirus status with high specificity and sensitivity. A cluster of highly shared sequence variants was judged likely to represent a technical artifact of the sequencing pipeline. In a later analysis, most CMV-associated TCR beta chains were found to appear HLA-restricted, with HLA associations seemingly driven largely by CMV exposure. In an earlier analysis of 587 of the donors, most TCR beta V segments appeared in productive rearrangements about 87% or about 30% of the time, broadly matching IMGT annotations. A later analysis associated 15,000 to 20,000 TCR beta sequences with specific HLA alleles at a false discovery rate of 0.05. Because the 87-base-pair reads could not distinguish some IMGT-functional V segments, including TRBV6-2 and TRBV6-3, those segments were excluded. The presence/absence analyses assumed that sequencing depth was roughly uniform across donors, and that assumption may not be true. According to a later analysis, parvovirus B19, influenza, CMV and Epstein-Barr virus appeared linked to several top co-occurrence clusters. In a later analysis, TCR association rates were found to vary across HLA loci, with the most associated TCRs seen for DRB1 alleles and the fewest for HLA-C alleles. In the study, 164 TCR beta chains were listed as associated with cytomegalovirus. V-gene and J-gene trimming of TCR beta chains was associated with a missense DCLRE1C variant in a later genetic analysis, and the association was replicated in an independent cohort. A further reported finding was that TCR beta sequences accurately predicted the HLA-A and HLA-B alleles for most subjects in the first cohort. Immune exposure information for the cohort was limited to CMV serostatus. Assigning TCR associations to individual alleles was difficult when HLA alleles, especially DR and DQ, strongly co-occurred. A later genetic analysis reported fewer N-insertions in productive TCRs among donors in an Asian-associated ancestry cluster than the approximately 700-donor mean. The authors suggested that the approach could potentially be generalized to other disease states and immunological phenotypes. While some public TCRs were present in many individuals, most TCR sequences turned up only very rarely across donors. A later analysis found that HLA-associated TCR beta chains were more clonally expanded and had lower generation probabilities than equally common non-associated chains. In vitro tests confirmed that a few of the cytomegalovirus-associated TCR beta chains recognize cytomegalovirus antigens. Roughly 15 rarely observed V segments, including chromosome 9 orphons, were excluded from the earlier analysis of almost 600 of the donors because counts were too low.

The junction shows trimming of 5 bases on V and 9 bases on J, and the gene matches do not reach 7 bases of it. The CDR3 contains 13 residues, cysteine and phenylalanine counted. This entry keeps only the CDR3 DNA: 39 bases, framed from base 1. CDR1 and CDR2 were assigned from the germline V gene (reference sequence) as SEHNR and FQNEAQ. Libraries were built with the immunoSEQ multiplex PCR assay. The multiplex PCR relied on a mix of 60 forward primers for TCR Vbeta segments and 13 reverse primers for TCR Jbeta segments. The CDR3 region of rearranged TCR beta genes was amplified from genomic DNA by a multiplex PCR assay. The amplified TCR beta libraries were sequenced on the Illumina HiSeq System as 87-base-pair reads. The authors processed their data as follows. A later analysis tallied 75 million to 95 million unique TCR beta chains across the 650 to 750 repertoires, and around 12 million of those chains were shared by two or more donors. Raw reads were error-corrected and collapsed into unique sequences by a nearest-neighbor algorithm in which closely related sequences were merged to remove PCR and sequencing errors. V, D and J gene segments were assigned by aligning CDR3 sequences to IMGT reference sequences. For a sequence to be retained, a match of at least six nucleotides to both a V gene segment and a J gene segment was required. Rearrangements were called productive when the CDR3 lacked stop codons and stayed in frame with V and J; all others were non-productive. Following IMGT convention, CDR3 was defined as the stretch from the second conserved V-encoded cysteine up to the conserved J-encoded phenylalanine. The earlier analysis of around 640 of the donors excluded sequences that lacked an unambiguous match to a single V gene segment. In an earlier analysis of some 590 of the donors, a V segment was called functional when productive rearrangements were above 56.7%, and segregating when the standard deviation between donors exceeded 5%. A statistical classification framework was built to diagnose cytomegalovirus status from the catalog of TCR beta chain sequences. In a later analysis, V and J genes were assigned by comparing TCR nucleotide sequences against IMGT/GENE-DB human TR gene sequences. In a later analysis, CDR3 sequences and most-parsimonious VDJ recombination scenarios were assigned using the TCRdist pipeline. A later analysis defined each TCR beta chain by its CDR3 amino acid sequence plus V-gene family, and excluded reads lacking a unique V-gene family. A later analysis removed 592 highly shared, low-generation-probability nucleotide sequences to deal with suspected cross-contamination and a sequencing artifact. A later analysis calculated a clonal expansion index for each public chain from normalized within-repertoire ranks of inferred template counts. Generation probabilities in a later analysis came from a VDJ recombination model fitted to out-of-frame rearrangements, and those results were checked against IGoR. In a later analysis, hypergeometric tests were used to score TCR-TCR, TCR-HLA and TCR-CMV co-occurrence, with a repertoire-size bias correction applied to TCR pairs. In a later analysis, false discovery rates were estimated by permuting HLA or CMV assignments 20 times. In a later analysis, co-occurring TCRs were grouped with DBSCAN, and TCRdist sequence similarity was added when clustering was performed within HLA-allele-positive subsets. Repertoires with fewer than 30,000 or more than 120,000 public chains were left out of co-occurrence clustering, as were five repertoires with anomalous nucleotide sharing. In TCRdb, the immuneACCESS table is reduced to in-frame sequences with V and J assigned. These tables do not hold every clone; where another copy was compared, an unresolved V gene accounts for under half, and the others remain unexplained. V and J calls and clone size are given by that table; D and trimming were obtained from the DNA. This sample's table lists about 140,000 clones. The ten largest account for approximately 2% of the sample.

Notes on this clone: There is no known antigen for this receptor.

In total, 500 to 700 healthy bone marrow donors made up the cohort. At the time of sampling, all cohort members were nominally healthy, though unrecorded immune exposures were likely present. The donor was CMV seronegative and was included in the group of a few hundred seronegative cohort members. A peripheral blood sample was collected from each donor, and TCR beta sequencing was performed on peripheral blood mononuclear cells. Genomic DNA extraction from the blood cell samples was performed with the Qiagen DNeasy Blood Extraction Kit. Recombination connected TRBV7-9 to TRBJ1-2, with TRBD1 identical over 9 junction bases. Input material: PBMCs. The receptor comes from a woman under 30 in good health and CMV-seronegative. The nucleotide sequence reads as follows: TGTGCCAGCAGCGTTTACGGGACAGGGAGCTACACCTTC. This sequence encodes CASSVYGTGSYTF.